The 2 T cell receptor beta chains presented below share a single source sample, sequenced in a study of response to subunit inactivated influenza vaccine. TCRdb independently ran MiXCR on the RT-PCR reads; one entry per CDR3 protein. The repertoire holds about 480,000 distinct CDR3 sequences, 25% seen once, with approximately 2% in the top ten. The specimen comprised CD4+ T cells sorted from PBMCs, sampled roughly 5 days after vaccination. These receptors were obtained from a man aged 45-65 years who received an inactivated influenza vaccine.

The rearrangement links TRBV6-1 to TRBJ2-1; 7 nucleotides agree with TRBD1. Germline V gene lookup returns CDR1 MNHNS and CDR2 SASEGT. The V and J ends lost 5 bases and 0 bases, in that order; junction bases with no gene match: 4. There are 15 residues in the CDR3. CDR3 nucleotide sequence: TGTGCCAGCAGTCAAGACAGGGACTCCTACAATGAGCAGTTCTTC. Its protein product is CASSQDRDSYNEQFF.

In its sample, this clonotype was seen a few times. The V gene is TRBV6-1, the J gene TRBJ2-2; D uncertain. CDR3 size: 14 residues. The V and J ends lost 6 bases and 1 base respectively, with 9 bases between them. CDR1 MNHNS and CDR2 SASEGT come from the germline V gene. This CDR3 is CASSQEENTGELFF. The CDR3 coding sequence is TGTGCCAGCAGCCAGGAAGAGAACACCGGGGAGCTGTTTTTT.